This T cell receptor (beta chain) originates from a study of T cell responses to AZD1222 COVID-19 vaccine. This table comes from immunoSEQ multiplex PCR, and its TCRdb copy is limited to in-frame clones, with some not included. The sample lists about 76,000 clones, more than 60% occurring once. Findings and limits, study-wide: Among AZD1222 vaccinees, only five or six were seropositive at baseline. Close to half of spike-specific TCRs reportedly recognize unmutated variant regions.

The CDR3 has 14 residues. Germline V gives CDR1 SGDLS, CDR2 YYNGEE. V was shortened by 2 bases and J by 4 bases, with 12 bases between the two germline ends. About this clone: Its antigen is unknown.

The sample here was peripheral blood, taken 28 days after the second dose of the MenACWY control vaccine. This chain connects TRBV9 to TRBJ1-1, with D possibly being TRBD1 (6 bases). The TCR sequence derives from an adult who received the MenACWY meningococcal vaccine as a control. Written as DNA, the CDR3 is TGTGCCAGCAGCGTTTCAGGGGAGGGCACTGAAGCTTTCTTT. This codes for CASSVSGEGTEAFF. The variable domain in full, with the rest retrieved from reference TRBV9 and TRBJ1-1, is DSGVTQTPKHLITATGQRVTLRCSPRSGDLSVYWYQQSLDQGLQFLIQYYNGEERAKGNILERFSAQQFPDLHSELNLSSLELGDSALYFCASSVSGEGTEAFFGQGTRLTVV.